This record concerns one TCR beta chain sequence. What it binds is unknown. Per the germline V gene, CDR1 is GTSNPN and CDR2 is SVGIG (reference sequence). This CDR3 is built from 16 residues. Trimming pared 0 bases from V and 10 bases from J, leaving 22 bases between. Sequencing used immunoSEQ multiplex PCR; TCRdb keeps in-frame clones, though not all of them. Of about 130,000 clones in the sample, roughly nine tenths are singletons; the top ten hold approximately 1.5%. The record originates from a study of T cell responses to AZD1222 COVID-19 vaccine. Findings and limits, study-wide: Donors were mostly white British, more females; clonal diversity possibly underestimated.

The sequence was collected from an adult in good health. The rearrangement uses TRBV30 and TRBJ2-1; D is undetermined. The specimen comprised peripheral blood, sampled on day 0 of AZD1222 vaccination. CDR3 region: CAWSVKFGRHTPEQFF. CDR3 DNA: TGTGCCTGGAGTGTAAAGTTTGGCAGGCACACTCCGGAGCAGTTCTTC.